This T cell receptor (beta chain) was recovered during a study of OX40 agonist ivuxolimab in advanced cancers. Overall study context: Ivuxolimab is an agonistic anti-OX40 (CD134) antibody, and patients were treated with it. Findings and caveats of the study: Mean expanded clone counts were higher in CD8+ than CD4+ T cells.

Using immunoSEQ multiplex PCR, the repertoire was profiled, and TCRdb retains in-frame clones only, with some absent. This table has tens of thousands of clones, 85% to 90% appearing once. Concerning this clone: Its matching antigen is unknown.

V gave up 6 bases and J gave up 7 bases, with 22 bases separating them. The germline CDR1 and CDR2 sequences are MNHEY and SVGAGI. The CDR3 spans 15 residues. The sequencing here drew on CD4+ or CD8+ T cells sorted from blood, taken in a trial of the OX40 agonist ivuxolimab. The chain combines TRBV6-5 with TRBJ2-7; possible D gene TRBD1, 7 bases. The TCR originated in an adult with an advanced solid tumor such as melanoma, head and neck, liver or kidney cancer. The CDR3: CASSQEGGWGGEQYF. DNA for the CDR3: TGTGCCAGCAGCCAGGAAGGGGGCTGGGGAGGAGAGCAGTACTTC.